Given below is one TCR beta chain in context. Its target is not known. This entry belongs to a study of shared clonotypes between healthy human individuals. Study summary: Ranging from 18 to 49 in age, donors were two women and three men.

The CDR3 loop spans 15 amino acids. The V gene lost 5 bases and the J gene lost 6 bases, with 19 bases spanning the gap. Germline CDR1 is SGHAT and CDR2 is FQNNGV. Donors were healthy HIV-negative adults without recent acute infections or vaccinations. Within Nashville, Tennessee resided all donors, each a Caucasian adult. Profiled with immunoSEQ multiplex PCR; TCRdb holds only in-frame clones, not every one. The sample comprises roughly 1,100,000 clones, under 80% of which are singletons, and 1.4% rests with the top ten. Study-level results: Across a few donors, naive CD4 shared roughly 5%, naive CD8 more than 3%, memory CD4 roughly 2.2%, memory CD8 0.4% to 0.5%.

Sequenced material: memory CD4+ T cells sorted from blood. Subset noted: CD45RA-negative fraction. The receptor comes from a man aged 18 to 35 in good health. The J gene is TRBJ1-1, the V gene TRBV11-2; weak D call: TRBD1 (6 bases). The CDR3, as DNA: TGTGCCAGCAGCCGCCTGGAAGGGGGTTCGGCTGAAGCTTTCTTT. Translated, it gives CASSRLEGGSAEAFF.